This T cell receptor (beta chain) was recovered during a study of blood T cell repertoires in COVID-19. Study details: Italy, Spain and the United States were the sources of the convalescent and acute COVID-19 samples.

From germline, CDR1 is SGHRS and CDR2 YFSETQ. V was pared by 3 bases and J by 5 bases, with 8 bases of the junction left unmatched. The CDR3 is 15 residues long. Data came from immunoSEQ multiplex PCR; TCRdb stores just in-frame clones and leaves some out. This table holds approximately 530,000 clones, roughly 89% found once. This sequence joins TRBV5-1 and TRBJ2-5; 9 bases align to TRBD2. The sequencing input was peripheral blood. This TCR was sampled from a woman in her forties or fifties with COVID-19, enrolled during active disease. The CDR3 nucleotides are TGCGCCAGCAGCTCCAGCGGGGGGAAGAGGGAGACCCAGTACTTC. Translating it yields CASSSSGGKRETQYF.